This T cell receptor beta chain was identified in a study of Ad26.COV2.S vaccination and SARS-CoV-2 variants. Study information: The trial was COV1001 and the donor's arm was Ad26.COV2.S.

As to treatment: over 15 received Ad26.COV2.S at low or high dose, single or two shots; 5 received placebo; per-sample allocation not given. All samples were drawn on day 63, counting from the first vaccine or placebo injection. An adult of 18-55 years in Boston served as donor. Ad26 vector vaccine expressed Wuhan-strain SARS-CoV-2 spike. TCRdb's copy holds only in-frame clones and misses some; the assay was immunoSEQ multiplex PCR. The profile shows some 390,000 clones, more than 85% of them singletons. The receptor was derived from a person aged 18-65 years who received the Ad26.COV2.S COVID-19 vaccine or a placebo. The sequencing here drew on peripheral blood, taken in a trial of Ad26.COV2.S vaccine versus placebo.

The CDR3 sequence is CASSPSGEGTEAFF. DNA of the CDR3: TGTGCCAGCAGCCCGTCAGGGGAGGGCACTGAAGCTTTCTTT. J is TRBJ1-1 and V is TRBV5-4; possibly TRBD1 for D (6 bases). Between the trimmed V and J ends, which lost 4 bases and 4 bases, there was a span of 14 bases. Germline V gene sequence: CDR1 SGHNT, CDR2 YYREEE (reference sequence). The CDR3 extends over 14 amino acids. Based on the CDR3 plus reference TRBV5-4 and TRBJ1-1, the full variable domain is ETGVTQSPTHLIKTRGQQVTLRCSSQSGHNTVSWYQQALGQGPQFIFQYYREEENGRGNFPPRFSGLQFPNYSSELNVNALELDDSALYLCASSPSGEGTEAFFGQGTRLTVV.